This T cell receptor (beta chain) is from a study of cytomegalovirus exposure and HLA in healthy donors. Study context: Per a later analysis, the roughly 680 first-cohort and 100 to 150 validation repertoires shared one platform.

Trimming took 8 bases from V and 3 from J; bases not matched to a gene: 10. The germline CDR1 and CDR2 sequences are MNHEY and SMNVEV (reference sequence). The CDR3 contains 15 residues. The data were produced by immunoSEQ multiplex PCR, yet TCRdb's version contains in-frame clones alone and is incomplete. The table shows around 130,000 clones, with 88% occurring only once. Findings of the study overall: Among TCR beta chains, those listed as cytomegalovirus-associated numbered about 160. Most TCR sequences were rare, but some public TCRs occurred in many donors.

Separate from the approximately 670-subject first cohort was the 120-subject validation cohort, to which the donors belonged. A word on this clone: Its antigen is still unknown.

The TCR originated in a man younger than 40 in good health and CMV-seronegative. The sequencing sample was made of PBMCs. V and J are TRBV27 and TRBJ1-3, with 7 bases lining up with TRBD1. CDR3 nucleotide sequence: TGTGCCAGCGTAGGGGGCCAAAAATGTGGAAACACCATATATTTT. Translated: CASVGGQKCGNTIYF.